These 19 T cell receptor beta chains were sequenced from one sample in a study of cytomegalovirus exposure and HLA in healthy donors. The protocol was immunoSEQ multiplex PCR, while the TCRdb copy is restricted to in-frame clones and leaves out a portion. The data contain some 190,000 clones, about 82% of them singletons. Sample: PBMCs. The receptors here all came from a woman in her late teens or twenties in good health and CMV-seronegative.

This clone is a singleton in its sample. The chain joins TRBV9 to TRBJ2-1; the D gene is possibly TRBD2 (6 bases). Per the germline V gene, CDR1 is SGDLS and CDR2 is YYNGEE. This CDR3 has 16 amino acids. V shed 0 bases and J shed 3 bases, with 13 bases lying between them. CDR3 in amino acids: CASSVESWRGYNEQFF. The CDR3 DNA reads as TGTGCCAGCAGCGTAGAGAGTTGGCGGGGCTACAATGAGCAGTTCTTC.

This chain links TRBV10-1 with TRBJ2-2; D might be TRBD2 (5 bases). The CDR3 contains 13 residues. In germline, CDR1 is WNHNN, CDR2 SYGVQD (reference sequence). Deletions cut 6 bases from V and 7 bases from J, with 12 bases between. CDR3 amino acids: CASRSGRGGELFF. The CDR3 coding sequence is TGCGCCAGCAGGAGCGGACGGGGCGGGGAGCTGTTTTTT.

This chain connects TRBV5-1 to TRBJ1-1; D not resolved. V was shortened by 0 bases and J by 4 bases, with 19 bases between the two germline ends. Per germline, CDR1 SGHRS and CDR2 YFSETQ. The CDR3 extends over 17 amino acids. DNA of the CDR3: TGCGCCAGCAGCTTGGAGGTGACATTAGTTATCGGCACTGAAGCTTTCTTT. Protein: CASSLEVTLVIGTEAFF.

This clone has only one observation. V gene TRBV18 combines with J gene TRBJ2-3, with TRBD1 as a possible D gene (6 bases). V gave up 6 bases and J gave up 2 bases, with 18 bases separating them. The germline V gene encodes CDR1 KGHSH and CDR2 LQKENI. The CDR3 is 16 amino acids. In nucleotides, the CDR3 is TGTGCCAGCTCGACAGGCTCAGGGCTACTCACAGATACGCAGTATTTT. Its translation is CASSTGSGLLTDTQYF.

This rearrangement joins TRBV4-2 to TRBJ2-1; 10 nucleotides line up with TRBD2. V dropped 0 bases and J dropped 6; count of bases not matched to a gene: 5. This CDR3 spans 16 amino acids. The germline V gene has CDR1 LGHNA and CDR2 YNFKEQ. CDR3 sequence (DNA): TGTGCCAGCAGCCAAGACGGAAGCGGGAGGGCCAATGAGCAGTTCTTC. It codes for CASSQDGSGRANEQFF.

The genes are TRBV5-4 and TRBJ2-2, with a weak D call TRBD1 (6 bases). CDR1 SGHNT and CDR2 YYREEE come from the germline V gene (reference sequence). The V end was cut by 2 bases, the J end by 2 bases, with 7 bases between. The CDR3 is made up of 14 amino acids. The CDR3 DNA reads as TGTGCCAGCAGCTTAGGGACAAACACCGGGGAGCTGTTTTTT. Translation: CASSLGTNTGELFF.

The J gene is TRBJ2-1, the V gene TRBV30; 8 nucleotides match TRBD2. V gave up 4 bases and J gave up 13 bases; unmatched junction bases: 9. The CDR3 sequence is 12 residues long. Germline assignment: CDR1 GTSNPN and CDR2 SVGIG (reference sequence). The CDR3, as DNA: TGTGCCTGGACGCCCAGCGGGGGCCCCCAGTTCTTC. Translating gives CAWTPSGGPQFF.

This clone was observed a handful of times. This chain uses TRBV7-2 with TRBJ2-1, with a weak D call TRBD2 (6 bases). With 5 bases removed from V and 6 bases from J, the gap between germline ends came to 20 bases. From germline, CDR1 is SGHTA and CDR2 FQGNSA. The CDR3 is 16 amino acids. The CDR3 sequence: CASSPTGTDRVNEQFF. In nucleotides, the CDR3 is TGTGCCAGCAGCCCCACCGGGACTGACAGAGTCAATGAGCAGTTCTTC.

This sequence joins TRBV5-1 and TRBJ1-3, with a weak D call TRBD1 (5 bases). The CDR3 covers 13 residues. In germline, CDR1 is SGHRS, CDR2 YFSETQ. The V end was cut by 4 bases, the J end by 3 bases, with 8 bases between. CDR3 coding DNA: TGCGCCAGCAGCGAGGACATTGGAAACACCATATATTTT. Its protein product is CASSEDIGNTIYF.

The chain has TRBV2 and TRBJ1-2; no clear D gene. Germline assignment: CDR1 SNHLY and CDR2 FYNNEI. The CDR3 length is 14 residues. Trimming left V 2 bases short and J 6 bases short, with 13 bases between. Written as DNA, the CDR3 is TGTGCCAGCAGTGAACTGGAGAGTTGGGATGGCTACACCTTC. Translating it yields CASSELESWDGYTF.

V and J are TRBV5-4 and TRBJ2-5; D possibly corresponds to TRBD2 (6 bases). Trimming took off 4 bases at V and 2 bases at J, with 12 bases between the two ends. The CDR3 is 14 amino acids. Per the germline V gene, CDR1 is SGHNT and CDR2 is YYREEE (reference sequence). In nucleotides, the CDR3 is TGTGCCAGCAGCCAGGCGGGACTTCAAGAGACCCAGTACTTC. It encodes CASSQAGLQETQYF.

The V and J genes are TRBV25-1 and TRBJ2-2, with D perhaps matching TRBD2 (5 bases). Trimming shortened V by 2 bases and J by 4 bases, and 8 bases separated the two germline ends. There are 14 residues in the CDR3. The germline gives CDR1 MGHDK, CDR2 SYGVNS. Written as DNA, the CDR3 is TGTGCCAGCAGTGAAAGAGGGATCACCGGGGAGCTGTTTTTT. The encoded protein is CASSERGITGELFF.

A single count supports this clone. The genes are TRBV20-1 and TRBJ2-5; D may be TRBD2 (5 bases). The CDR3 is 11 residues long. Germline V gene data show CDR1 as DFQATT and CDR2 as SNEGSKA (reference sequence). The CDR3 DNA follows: TGCAGATTTAGCGTTGGGGAGACCCAGTACTTC. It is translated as CRFSVGETQYF.

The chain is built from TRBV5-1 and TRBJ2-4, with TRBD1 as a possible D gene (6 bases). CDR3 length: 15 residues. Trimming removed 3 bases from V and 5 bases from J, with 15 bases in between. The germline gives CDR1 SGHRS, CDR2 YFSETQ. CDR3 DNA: TGCGCCAGCAGCTCTGGGCAGGGGTTAGAAAACATTCAGTACTTC. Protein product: CASSSGQGLENIQYF.

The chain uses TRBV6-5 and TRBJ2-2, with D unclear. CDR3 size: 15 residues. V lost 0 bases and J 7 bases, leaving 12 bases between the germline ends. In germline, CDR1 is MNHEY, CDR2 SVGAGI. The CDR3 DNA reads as TGTGCCAGCAGTTACTCCTACCAAGTAAACGGGGAGCTGTTTTTT. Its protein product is CASSYSYQVNGELFF.

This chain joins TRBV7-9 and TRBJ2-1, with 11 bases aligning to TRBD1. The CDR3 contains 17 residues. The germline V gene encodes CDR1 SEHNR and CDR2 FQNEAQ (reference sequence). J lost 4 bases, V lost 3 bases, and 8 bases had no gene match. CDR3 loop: CASSFAGQGAVYNEQFF. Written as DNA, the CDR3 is TGTGCCAGCAGCTTTGCAGGACAGGGGGCGGTTTACAATGAGCAGTTCTTC.

The CDR3 coding sequence is TGTGCCAGCTACCGGGGTTCTGGAAACACCATATATTTT. It encodes CASYRGSGNTIYF. V usage is TRBV19 and J usage is TRBJ1-3; D is unresolved. The CDR3 runs 13 residues. V was clipped by 9 bases and J by 1 base, with 10 bases between them. Germline values: CDR1 LNHDA, CDR2 SQIVND (reference sequence).

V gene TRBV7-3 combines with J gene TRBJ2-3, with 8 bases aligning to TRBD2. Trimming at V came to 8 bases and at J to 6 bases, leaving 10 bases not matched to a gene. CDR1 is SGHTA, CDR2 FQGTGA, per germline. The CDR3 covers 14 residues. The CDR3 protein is CASGPGGPGDTQYF. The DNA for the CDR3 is TGTGCCAGCGGTCCGGGGGGGCCCGGGGATACGCAGTATTTT.

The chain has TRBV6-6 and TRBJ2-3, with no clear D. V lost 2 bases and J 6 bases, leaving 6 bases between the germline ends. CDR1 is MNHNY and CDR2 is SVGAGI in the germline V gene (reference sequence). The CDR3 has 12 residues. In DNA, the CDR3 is TGTGCCAGCAGTTACATCAGGGATACGCAGTATTTT. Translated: CASSYIRDTQYF.